This paragraph reports one T cell receptor beta chain. These data originate in a study of T cell repertoires in aging, cancer and after chemotherapy. Overall study: Pre- and post-chemotherapy samples were paired from glioblastoma patients treated with temozolomide-based therapy.

The template was genomic DNA from peripheral blood, not RNA. Rearranged V-D-J TRB sequences were amplified with a mixed TRB-A/B primer pool. One entry per CDR3 protein, called by TCRdb with MiXCR from the multiplex PCR reads. The sample gives 1,000 or so distinct CDR3 sequences, 25% to 40% of which show up once; 66% is in the top ten. Sequencing was performed on blood. The clonotype originates from a human donor with a solid tumor.

The CDR3 DNA reads TGCAGCGTTTTGAAGCTAAAGACCATTTCCTACGAGCAGTACTTC. Its translation: CSVLKLKTISYEQYF. The chain carries TRBV29-1 and TRBJ2-7; D is uncertain. The V end was cut by 5 bases, the J end by 1 base, with 18 bases between. The CDR3 covers 15 residues. The V gene's germline CDR1 is SQVTM and CDR2 ANQGSEA.